The TCR beta chain under discussion was sequenced for a study of shared clonotypes between healthy human individuals. Generated by immunoSEQ multiplex PCR, the TCRdb table keeps only in-frame clones and is missing some. This table holds about half a million clones, around 85% found once. Germline-derived CDR1 and CDR2 are SGHTA and FQGNSA. V was cut by 10 bases and J by 4 bases, with 15 bases left in between. The CDR3 length is 13 residues. The sequence derives from a woman aged 40 to 50 in good health. Some clones in this sample may be carry-over from other donors' samples. Sequenced sample: PBMCs. The chain joins TRBV7-2 to TRBJ2-3; no reliable D call. CDR3 DNA sequence: TGTGCCATCTTAATAAGGTGGCCAGATACGCAGTATTTT. Residues: CAILIRWPDTQYF.